Described below is a single TCR beta chain sequence and its context. The same CDR3 arises from other DNA sequences in this sample as well. The donors were part of the validation cohort of roughly 130 subjects. That cohort was separate from the first cohort, which comprised under 700 subjects. Only in-frame clones appear in the TCRdb table, and some are missing; sequencing was by immunoSEQ multiplex PCR. The table includes about 160,000 clones, 96% detected once. Germline trimming cut 6 bases from V and 3 bases from J; bases unmatched to any gene: 4. Germline CDR1 is MNHEY and CDR2 is SVGAGI. The CDR3 length is 14 residues. The record originates from a study of cytomegalovirus exposure and HLA in healthy donors.

The sequencing input was PBMCs. This chain joins TRBV6-5 and TRBJ1-5; 8 bases fit TRBD1. The clonotype comes from a woman in her late teens or twenties in good health and CMV-seronegative. CDR3 sequence: CASRTGGSNQPQHF. In DNA form, the CDR3 reads TGTGCCAGCAGAACAGGGGGATCCAATCAGCCCCAGCATTTT.